This section outlines one T cell receptor beta chain sequence together with its context. Antigen specificity is unknown. This specimen comes from a study of T cell responses to AZD1222 COVID-19 vaccine. Study observations and caveats: Most donors were white British and more were female, and clonal diversity was possibly underestimated. Following two doses of AZD1222, Spike-specific TCR breadth and depth rose. The reported proportion of spike-specific TCRs targeting unmutated variant regions was nearly half.

Sequencing was performed with immunoSEQ multiplex PCR; in TCRdb, only in-frame clones are kept and a portion is missing. This table has around 190,000 clones, about 89% appearing once. Germline loops: CDR1 SGHDT, CDR2 YYEEEE. Deletions cut 0 bases from V and 7 bases from J, with 13 bases between. The CDR3 runs to 15 residues. Second-dose intervals of approximately 4 or approximately 12 weeks were pooled. J is TRBJ1-4 and V is TRBV5-6, with D uncertain. The starting material was peripheral blood, obtained 28 days after the second AZD1222 dose. The sequence was obtained from an adult who received the AZD1222 COVID-19 vaccine. The CDR3: CASSLGRTLGEKLFF. DNA for the CDR3: TGTGCCAGCAGCTTGGGGAGGACTTTGGGTGAAAAACTGTTTTTT.